This paragraph covers one T cell receptor (beta chain) sequence. Its antigen is not yet known. It has no much larger one-base neighbor in the sample; base qualities were not kept. The treatment or condition label, read with the paper, signifies: live attenuated yellow fever vaccine strain. A standard Ficoll-Paque protocol was used to isolate PBMCs from peripheral blood. CD4 and CD8 T-cell fractions were isolated with Dynabeads CD4 and CD8 positive selection kits. RNA was extracted with TriZol from bulk PBMCs, CD4 and CD8 fractions, and dextramer-positive and dextramer-negative fractions. This sample is drawn from a study of T cells after yellow fever vaccination (dated by TCRdb to the late 2010s). For context, the study as a whole: The SMART-Seq v4 Ultra Low Input RNA kit was used to prepare libraries from fractions with low cell numbers. Bulk TCR alpha and beta repertoires were sequenced longitudinally to track T-cell clones before and after primary and booster YFV17D yellow fever vaccination. Two healthy male donors, one aged 18 to 29 and one aged 30 to 39 years, were included in the cohort. Blood was collected at multiple timepoints before and after primary and secondary immunization, and bulk PBMC replicates and cell subsets were isolated.

On the study overall, not on this receptor specifically: A small fraction of clonotypes appeared in both the CD4 and CD8 compartments, likely as a result of convergent recombination. FACS-sorted repertoires could contain abundant contaminating clonotypes from the bulk population, so computational filtering was required. Because the study included only a couple of donors, the extent to which the findings can be generalized is limited. The secondary T-cell response was found to be weaker but faster than the primary response, with a peak reached on day 5 rather than on day 15. After the booster, most clones that had expanded after primary vaccination were detected again (around 97% of CD4 and more than 85% of CD8), suggesting broad maintenance of memory.

The sequencing machine was an Illumina NovaSeq 6000. TCR cDNA was synthesized by 5'RACE template switching, which introduced a universal primer site and unique molecular identifiers. cDNA synthesis was primed from both the TCR alpha and TCR beta constant segments. Two PCR steps were used to amplify libraries, with sample barcodes and sequencing adapters being added in the second step. Sequencing of libraries was performed on Illumina HiSeq 2500 (2x100 bp) or NovaSeq (2x150 bp). The original methods were these. Demultiplexing of reads and collapsing into UMI consensus sequences were performed with MIGEC, and V(D)J alignment was carried out with MiXCR. Clonotypes responding to the vaccine were identified with edgeR on replicate PBMC samples, with the criteria of FDR below 0.01 and a log2 fold change above 5 up to day 15. CD4 or CD8 identity was assigned to each bulk clonotype according to whether the clonotype was present at higher abundance in the sequenced CD4 repertoire or the sequenced CD8 repertoire. Starting from the raw public reads, TCRdb applied fastp trimming at Q25, assembled clones with MiXCR and retained in-frame beta chains. Merged by CDR3 protein, the rows form single entries marked with the most common genes and DNA. These V and J calls derive from TCRdb rather than the authors' analysis. Present in this sample are about 350,000 distinct CDR3 sequences, approximately 12% of which were seen just once. In total, the top ten clones hold 3.2% of the sample.

The germline V gene yields SGHRS for CDR1 and YFSETQ for CDR2. The CDR3 covers 14 residues, taking in both the cysteine and the phenylalanine. The retained sequence is limited to the CDR3, 42 bases, with the frame set at the first base. Here V drops 8 bases and J drops 5 bases, and the junction holds 11 bases not matched to any gene. The sequence derives from a man between 18 and 35 years old who received the YFV17D yellow fever vaccine. This material consisted of CD4+ T cells sorted from PBMCs, taken 15 days after the yellow fever booster vaccination. This receptor chain uses TRBV5-1 and TRBJ2-5, and TRBD2 aligns with 8 junction nucleotides. The nucleotide sequence reads as follows: TGCGCCAGTCAATATAGCGGGGTCGTGGAGACCCAGTACTTC. Its translation is CASQYSGVVETQYF.